This TCR beta chain was obtained from a study of vaccination and CD4 T cells after COVID-19. Across the whole study: Spike peptides, overlapping and drawn from SARS-CoV-2, HCoV-NL63, HCoV-OC43 and HCoV-229E, were used to stimulate cells.

Indicated treatment: roughly ten-day PBMC culture with coronavirus spike peptide pools or control peptides (ViraFEST assay). Sequence data for DNA of cultured CD4+ T cells were generated by the Oncomine TCR Beta short-read assay. TCRdb re-analysed the PCR reads in MiXCR, keeping a single row per CDR3 protein. The table has 20,000 to 25,000 distinct CDR3 sequences, 67% seen once; the top ten hold under 20%. V was trimmed by 8 bases and J by 2 bases, leaving 9 bases between them. Germline values: CDR1 SNHLY, CDR2 FYNNEI. The CDR3 covers 12 residues. Remarks on this clonotype: Its antigen remains unidentified.

The receptor was derived from a human donor who received a COVID-19 vaccine. The rearrangement uses TRBV2 and TRBJ1-1; D not certain. This sample comprised CD4+ T cells from blood, cultured in vitro, obtained after SARS-CoV-2 vaccination. The DNA of the CDR3 is TGTGCCAGCTCTACACCAAACACTGAAGCTTTCTTT. Its protein is CASSTPNTEAFF.